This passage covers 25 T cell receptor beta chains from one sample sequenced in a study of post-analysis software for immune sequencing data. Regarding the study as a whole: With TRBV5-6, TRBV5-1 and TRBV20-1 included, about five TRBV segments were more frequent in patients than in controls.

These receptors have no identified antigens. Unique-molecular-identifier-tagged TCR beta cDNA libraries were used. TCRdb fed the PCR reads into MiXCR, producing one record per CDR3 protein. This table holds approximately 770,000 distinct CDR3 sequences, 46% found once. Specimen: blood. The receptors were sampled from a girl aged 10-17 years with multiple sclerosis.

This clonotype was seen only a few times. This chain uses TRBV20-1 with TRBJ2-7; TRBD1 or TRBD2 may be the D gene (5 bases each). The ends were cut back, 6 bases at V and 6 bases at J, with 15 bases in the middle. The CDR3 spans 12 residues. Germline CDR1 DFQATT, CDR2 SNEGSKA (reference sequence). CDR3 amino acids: CSAAGTVGEQYF. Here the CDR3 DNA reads TGCAGTGCGGCCGGGACCGTAGGCGAGCAGTACTTC.

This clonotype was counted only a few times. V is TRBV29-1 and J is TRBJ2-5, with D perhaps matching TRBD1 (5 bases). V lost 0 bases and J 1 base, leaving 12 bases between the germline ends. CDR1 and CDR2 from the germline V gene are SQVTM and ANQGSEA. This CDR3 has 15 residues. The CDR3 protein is CSVEDYTGPQETQYF. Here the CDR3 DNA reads TGCAGCGTTGAAGACTATACAGGACCCCAAGAGACCCAGTACTTC. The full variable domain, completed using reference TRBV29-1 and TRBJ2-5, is SAVISQKPSRDICQRGTSLTIQCQVDSQVTMMFWYRQQPGQSLTLIATANQGSEATYESGFVIDKFPISRPNLTFSTLTVSNMSPEDSSIYLCSVEDYTGPQETQYFGPGTRLLVL.

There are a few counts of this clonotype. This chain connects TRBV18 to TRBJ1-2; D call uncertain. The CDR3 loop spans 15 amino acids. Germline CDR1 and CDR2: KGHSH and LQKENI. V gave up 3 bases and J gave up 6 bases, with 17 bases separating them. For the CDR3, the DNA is TGTGCCAGCTCACCCAAACATGAATCTGGTAATGGCTACACCTTC. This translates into CASSPKHESGNGYTF.

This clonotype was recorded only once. CDR3 coding DNA: TGCGCCAGCAGCCCAGGACTAGCGGAACAAGAGACCCAGTACTTC. Its protein is CASSPGLAEQETQYF. The chain joins TRBV5-1 to TRBJ2-5; 10 bases agree with TRBD2. The V segment lost 4 bases and the J segment 2 bases; nucleotides outside the gene matches: 5. The CDR3 has 15 residues. From germline, CDR1 is SGHRS and CDR2 YFSETQ.

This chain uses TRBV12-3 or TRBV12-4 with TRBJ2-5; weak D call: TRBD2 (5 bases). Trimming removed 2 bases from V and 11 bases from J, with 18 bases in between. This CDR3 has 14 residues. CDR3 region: CASSLTPNIGEQYF. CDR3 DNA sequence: TGTGCCAGCAGTTTAACCCCGAATATCGGGGAGCAGTACTTC.

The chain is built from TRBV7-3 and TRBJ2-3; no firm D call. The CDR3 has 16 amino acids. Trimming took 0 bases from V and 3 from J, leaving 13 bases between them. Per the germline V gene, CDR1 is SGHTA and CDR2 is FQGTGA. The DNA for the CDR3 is TGTGCCAGCAGCTTAACGTCGCCTAGTAGTACAGATACGCAGTATTTT. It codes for CASSLTSPSSTDTQYF. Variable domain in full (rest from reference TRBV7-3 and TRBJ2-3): GAGVSQTPSNKVTEKGKYVELRCDPISGHTALYWYRQSLGQGPEFLIYFQGTGAADDSGLPNDRFFAVRPEGSVSTLKIQRTERGDSAVYLCASSLTSPSSTDTQYFGPGTRLTVL.

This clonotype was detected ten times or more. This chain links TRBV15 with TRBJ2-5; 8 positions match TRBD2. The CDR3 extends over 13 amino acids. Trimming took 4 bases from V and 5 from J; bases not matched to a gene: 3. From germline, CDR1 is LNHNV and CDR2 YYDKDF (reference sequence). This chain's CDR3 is CATSTIAGETQYF. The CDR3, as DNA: TGTGCCACCAGCACGATAGCGGGGGAGACCCAGTACTTC. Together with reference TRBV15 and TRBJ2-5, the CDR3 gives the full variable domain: DAMVIQNPRYQVTQFGKPVTLSCSQTLNHNVMYWYQQKSSQAPKLLFHYYDKDFNNEADTPDNFQSRRPNTSFCFLDIRSPGLGDTAMYLCATSTIAGETQYFGPGTRLLVL.

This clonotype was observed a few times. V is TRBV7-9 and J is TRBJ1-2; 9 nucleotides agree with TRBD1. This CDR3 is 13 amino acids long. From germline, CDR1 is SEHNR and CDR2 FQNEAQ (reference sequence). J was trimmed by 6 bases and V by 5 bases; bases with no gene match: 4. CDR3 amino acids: CASSPQGANGYTF. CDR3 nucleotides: TGTGCCAGCAGCCCACAGGGGGCGAATGGCTACACCTTC.

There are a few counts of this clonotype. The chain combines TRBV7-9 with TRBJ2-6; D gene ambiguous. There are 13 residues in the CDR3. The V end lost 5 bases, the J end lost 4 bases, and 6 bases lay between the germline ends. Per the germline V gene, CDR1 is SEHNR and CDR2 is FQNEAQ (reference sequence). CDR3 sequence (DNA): TGTGCCAGCAGCCCCGGGGGGGCCAACGTCCTGACTTTC. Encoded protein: CASSPGGANVLTF.

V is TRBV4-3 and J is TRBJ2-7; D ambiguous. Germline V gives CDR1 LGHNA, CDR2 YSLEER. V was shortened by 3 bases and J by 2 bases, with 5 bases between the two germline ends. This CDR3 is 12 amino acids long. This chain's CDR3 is CASSQHPYEQYF. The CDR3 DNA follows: TGCGCCAGCAGCCAGCATCCCTACGAGCAGTACTTC.

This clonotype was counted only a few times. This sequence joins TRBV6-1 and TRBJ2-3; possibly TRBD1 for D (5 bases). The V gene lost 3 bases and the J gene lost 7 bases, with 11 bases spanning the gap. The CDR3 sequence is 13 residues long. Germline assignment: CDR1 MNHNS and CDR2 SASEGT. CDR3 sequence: CASSEPGLHTQYF. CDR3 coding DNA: TGTGCCAGCAGTGAGCCAGGGCTTCATACGCAGTATTTT.

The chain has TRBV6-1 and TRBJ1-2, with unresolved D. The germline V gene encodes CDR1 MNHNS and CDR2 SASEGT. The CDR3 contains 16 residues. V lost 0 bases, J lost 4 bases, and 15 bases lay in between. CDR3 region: CASSEAVALWGYGYTF. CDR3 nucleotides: TGTGCCAGCAGTGAAGCGGTAGCCCTTTGGGGCTATGGCTACACCTTC.

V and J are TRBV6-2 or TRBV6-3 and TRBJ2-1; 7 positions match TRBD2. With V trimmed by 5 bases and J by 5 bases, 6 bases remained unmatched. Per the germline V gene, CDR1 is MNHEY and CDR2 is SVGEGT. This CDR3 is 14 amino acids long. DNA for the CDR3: TGTGCCAGCAGTACGGGACTAAGCAACAATGAGCAGTTCTTC. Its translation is CASSTGLSNNEQFF.

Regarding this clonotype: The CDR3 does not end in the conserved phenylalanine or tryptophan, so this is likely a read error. The CDR3 protein is CASSSGQGAVGYTC. CDR3 DNA: TGTGCCAGCAGCAGCGGACAGGGGGCTGTCGGCTACACCTGC. This chain connects TRBV5-5 to TRBJ1-2; the match to TRBD1 covers 11 bases. V gave up 4 bases and J gave up 8 bases; unmatched junction bases: 7. The germline V gene encodes CDR1 SGHKS and CDR2 YYEKEE (reference sequence). The CDR3 is 14 amino acids.

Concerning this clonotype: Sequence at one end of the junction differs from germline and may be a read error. In DNA form, the CDR3 reads TGTGCCAGCAGCGAGGACAGGGGCTACACTGGAGCTTTCTTT. Its protein product is CASSEDRGYTGAFF. V gene TRBV7-2 combines with J gene TRBJ1-1; 9 bases are shared with TRBD1. The germline V gene encodes CDR1 SGHTA and CDR2 FQGNSA. This CDR3 is built from 14 residues.

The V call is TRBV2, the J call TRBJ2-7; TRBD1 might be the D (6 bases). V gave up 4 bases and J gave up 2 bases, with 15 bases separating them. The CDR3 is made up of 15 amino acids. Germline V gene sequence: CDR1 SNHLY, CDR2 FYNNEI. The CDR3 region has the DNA TGTGCCAGCAGTGTTACCGGGACATTGGCCTACGAGCAGTACTTC. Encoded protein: CASSVTGTLAYEQYF.

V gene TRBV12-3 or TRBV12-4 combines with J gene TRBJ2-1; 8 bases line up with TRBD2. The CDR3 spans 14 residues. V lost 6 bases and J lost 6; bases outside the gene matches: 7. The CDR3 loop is CASRWLAGRNEQFF. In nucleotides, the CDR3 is TGTGCCAGCAGGTGGCTAGCGGGCCGCAATGAGCAGTTCTTC.

The CDR3 sequence is CASSVGRGGTEAFF. As DNA, the CDR3 is TGTGCCAGCAGCGTAGGGAGGGGGGGCACTGAAGCTTTCTTT. The chain employs TRBV7-8 and TRBJ1-1; D might be TRBD1 (6 bases). The CDR3 totals 14 residues. Trimming stripped 5 bases from V and 4 bases from J, with 14 bases between. Germline CDR1 SGHVS, CDR2 FQNEAQ.

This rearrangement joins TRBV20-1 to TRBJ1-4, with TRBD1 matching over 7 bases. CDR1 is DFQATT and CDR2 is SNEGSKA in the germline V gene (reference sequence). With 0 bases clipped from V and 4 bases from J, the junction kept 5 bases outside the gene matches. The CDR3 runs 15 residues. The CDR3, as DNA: TGCAGTGCTAGAGACCAAACAGGGGATAATGAAAAACTGTTTTTT. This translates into CSARDQTGDNEKLFF.

The CDR3 region is CASSESGQGPGASYGYTF. As DNA, the CDR3 is TGTGCCAGCAGTGAATCAGGACAGGGGCCCGGGGCTAGCTATGGCTACACCTTC. V usage is TRBV25-1 and J usage is TRBJ1-2; TRBD1 aligns across 9 bases. Germline V gives CDR1 MGHDK, CDR2 SYGVNS. J lost 4 bases, V lost 1 base, and 13 bases had no gene match. The CDR3 has 18 amino acids.

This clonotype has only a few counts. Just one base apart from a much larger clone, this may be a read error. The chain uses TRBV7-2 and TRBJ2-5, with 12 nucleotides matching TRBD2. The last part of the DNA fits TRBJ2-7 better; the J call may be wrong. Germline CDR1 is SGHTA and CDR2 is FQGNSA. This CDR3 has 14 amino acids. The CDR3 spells CTSGPLAGGHEQYF. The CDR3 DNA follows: TGTACCAGCGGACCACTAGCGGGAGGCCACGAGCAGTACTTC.

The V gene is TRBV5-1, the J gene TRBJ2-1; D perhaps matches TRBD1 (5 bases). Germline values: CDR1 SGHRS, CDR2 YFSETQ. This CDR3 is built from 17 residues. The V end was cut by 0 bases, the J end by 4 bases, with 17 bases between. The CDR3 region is CASSLAPVGEKYNEQFF. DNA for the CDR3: TGCGCCAGCAGCTTGGCCCCGGTAGGGGAAAAATACAATGAGCAGTTCTTC.

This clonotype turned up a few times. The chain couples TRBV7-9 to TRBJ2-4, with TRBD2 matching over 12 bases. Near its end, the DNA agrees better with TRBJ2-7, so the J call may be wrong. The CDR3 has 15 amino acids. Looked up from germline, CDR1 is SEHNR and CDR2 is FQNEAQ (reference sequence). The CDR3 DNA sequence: TGTGCCAGCAGCTCTAGCGGGAGGGCCGGGGGCGAGCAGTACTTC. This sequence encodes CASSSSGRAGGEQYF.

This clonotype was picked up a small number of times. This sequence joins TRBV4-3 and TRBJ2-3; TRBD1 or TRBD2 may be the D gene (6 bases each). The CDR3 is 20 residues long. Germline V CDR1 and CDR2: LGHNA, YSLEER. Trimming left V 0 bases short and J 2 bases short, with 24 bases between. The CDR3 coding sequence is TGCGCCAGCAGCCAAGAAACCGGAGGGACGGACAGCGGACACACAGATACGCAGTATTTT. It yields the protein CASSQETGGTDSGHTDTQYF.

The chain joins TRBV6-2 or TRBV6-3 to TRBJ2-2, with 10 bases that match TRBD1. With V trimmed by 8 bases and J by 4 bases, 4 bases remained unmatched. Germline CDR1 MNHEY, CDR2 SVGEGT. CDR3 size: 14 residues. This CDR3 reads CASRQGAVTGELFF. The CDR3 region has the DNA TGTGCCAGCCGACAGGGGGCAGTCACCGGGGAGCTGTTTTTT.